The 13 T cell receptor beta chains listed next were all sequenced from one sample in a study of CD8 T cells in ankylosing spondylitis. One entry per CDR3 protein results from TCRdb running MiXCR on the 5' RACE reads. Of 700,000 or so distinct CDR3 sequences in the sample, around 17% were seen once. Notes on the study in general: One TCR beta motif, made up of 7 or 8 highly homologous variants, appeared characteristic of ankylosing spondylitis blood.

Their target antigens are unknown. Sequencing was performed on blood, either unsorted or a sorted T cell fraction (not recorded which). Receptors were obtained from a male donor with ankylosing spondylitis.

This clonotype was counted between two and nine times. The chain combines TRBV12-3 or TRBV12-4 with TRBJ2-7; D possibly uses TRBD1 or TRBD2 (5 bases each). This CDR3 is 15 amino acids long. The germline V and J ends were trimmed by 7 bases and 0 bases, with 16 bases remaining between them. CDR3 in amino acids: CASTPKPGPSYEQYF. The CDR3 DNA reads as TGTGCCAGCACTCCGAAACCGGGACCCTCCTACGAGCAGTACTTC.

The chain carries TRBV30 and TRBJ2-5; 9 bases are shared with TRBD2. Trimming at V came to 3 bases and at J to 5 bases, leaving 10 bases not matched to a gene. CDR3 length: 15 residues. Looked up from germline, CDR1 is GTSNPN and CDR2 is SVGIG (reference sequence). The CDR3 loop is CAWSPPGTSRETQYF. The CDR3 DNA reads TGTGCCTGGAGCCCTCCCGGGACTAGCCGTGAGACCCAGTACTTC.

The chain has TRBV15 and TRBJ2-1, with a possible D match to TRBD2 (6 bases). CDR1 and CDR2 (germline): LNHNV, YYDKDF (reference sequence). The ends were cut back, 3 bases at V and 6 bases at J, with 12 bases in the middle. The CDR3 consists of 14 residues. CDR3 residues: CATSSPGLPNEQFF. Written as DNA, the CDR3 is TGTGCCACCAGCAGCCCGGGACTCCCCAATGAGCAGTTCTTC.

This clonotype was picked up many times. The chain carries TRBV20-1 and TRBJ1-1, with 7 nucleotides matching TRBD1. Trimming removed 3 bases from V and 8 bases from J; junction bases left unmatched: 6. Germline V lookup: CDR1 DFQATT, CDR2 SNEGSKA (reference sequence). CDR3 length: 12 residues. The CDR3 region has the DNA TGCAGTGCTAGTAGCCGGGACAGCGAAGCTTTCTTT. It translates to CSASSRDSEAFF.

J is TRBJ2-5 and V is TRBV15, with D possibly being TRBD1 or TRBD2 (5 bases each). Trimming took 0 bases from V and 5 from J, leaving 16 bases between them. The germline gives CDR1 LNHNV, CDR2 YYDKDF (reference sequence). The CDR3 runs 16 residues. CDR3 DNA sequence: TGTGCCACCAGCAGAGATCGGAAGGGATGGGGGGAGACCCAGTACTTC. Translating it yields CATSRDRKGWGETQYF.

This chain links TRBV20-1 with TRBJ1-1, with TRBD1 identical over 7 bases. Germline assignment: CDR1 DFQATT and CDR2 SNEGSKA (reference sequence). With V trimmed by 1 base and J by 5 bases, 10 bases remained unmatched. CDR3 length: 15 amino acids. This CDR3 is CSARGEGAEVTEAFF. The CDR3 region has the DNA TGCAGTGCTAGAGGGGAGGGGGCAGAGGTAACTGAAGCTTTCTTT.

The chain joins TRBV27 to TRBJ2-3, with 8 positions matching TRBD2. CDR3 length: 15 amino acids. From germline, CDR1 is MNHEY and CDR2 SMNVEV (reference sequence). With V trimmed by 5 bases and J by 0 bases, 4 bases remained unmatched. CDR3 DNA sequence: TGTGCCAGCAGTGGACTAGCCTCTAGCACAGATACGCAGTATTTT. Its protein product is CASSGLASSTDTQYF.

V and J are TRBV20-1 and TRBJ2-3, with TRBD2 identical over 8 bases. Germline-derived CDR1 and CDR2 are DFQATT and SNEGSKA (reference sequence). The CDR3 has 14 amino acids. Losses at the gene ends were 4 bases for V and 2 bases for J; bases not matched to a gene: 5. This CDR3 reads CSANIAGYTDTQYF. The CDR3 region has the DNA TGCAGTGCTAATATAGCGGGATACACAGATACGCAGTATTTT.

This clonotype has a handful of counts. The genes are TRBV27 and TRBJ2-5; 9 nucleotides agree with TRBD1. Germline lookup yields CDR1 MNHEY and CDR2 SMNVEV (reference sequence). Trimming at V came to 4 bases and at J to 7 bases, leaving 7 bases not matched to a gene. The CDR3 is 14 amino acids. CDR3 bases: TGTGCCAGCAGTTCGGACAGGGGCCCCGGGACCCAGTACTTC. It encodes CASSSDRGPGTQYF.

The rearrangement links TRBV3-1 to TRBJ2-3; 9 bases line up with TRBD2. Germline V gene sequence: CDR1 LGHDT, CDR2 YNNKEL (reference sequence). V lost 7 bases and J lost 4; bases outside the gene matches: 3. This CDR3 spans 13 amino acids. CDR3 region: CASKPSGADTQYF. CDR3 coding DNA: TGTGCCAGCAAACCTAGCGGGGCAGATACGCAGTATTTT.

The V and J genes are TRBV5-6 and TRBJ1-2; 7 bases are shared with TRBD1. V dropped 6 bases and J dropped 1; count of bases not matched to a gene: 15. CDR3 length: 17 residues. Germline V gene sequence: CDR1 SGHDT, CDR2 YYEEEE. CDR3 sequence (DNA): TGTGCCAGCACCACCTCTCCCCGGGACAGCTTTAACTATGGCTACACCTTC. Its translation: CASTTSPRDSFNYGYTF.

The rearrangement joins TRBV2 to TRBJ2-3; 9 nucleotides agree with TRBD1. The junction had 3 bases not matched to a gene; V was cut back by 8 bases and J by 0 bases. The length of the CDR3 is 14 residues. CDR1 and CDR2 from the germline V gene are SNHLY and FYNNEI. CDR3 nucleotide sequence: TGTGCCAGCGAGGACAGGGGTAGCACAGATACGCAGTATTTT. Translating gives CASEDRGSTDTQYF.

The chain combines TRBV4-3 with TRBJ2-5; 12 positions match TRBD2. V shed 3 bases and J 4 bases; nucleotides not matched to a gene: 3. The CDR3 spans 15 residues. Per germline, CDR1 LGHNA and CDR2 YSLEER. The CDR3 sequence is CASSHRLAGVETQYF. CDR3 nucleotide sequence: TGCGCCAGCAGCCATCGACTAGCGGGAGTAGAGACCCAGTACTTC.